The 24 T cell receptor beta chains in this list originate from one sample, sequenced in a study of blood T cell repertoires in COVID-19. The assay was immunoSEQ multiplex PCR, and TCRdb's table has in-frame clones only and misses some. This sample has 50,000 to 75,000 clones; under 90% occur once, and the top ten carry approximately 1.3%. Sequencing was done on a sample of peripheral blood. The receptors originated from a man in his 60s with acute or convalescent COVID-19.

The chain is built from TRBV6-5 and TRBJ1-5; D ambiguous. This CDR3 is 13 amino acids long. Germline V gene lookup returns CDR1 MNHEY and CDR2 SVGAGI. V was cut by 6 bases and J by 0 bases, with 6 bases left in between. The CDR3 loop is CASRSYSNQPQHF. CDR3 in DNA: TGTGCCAGCAGGTCGTATAGCAATCAGCCCCAGCATTTT.

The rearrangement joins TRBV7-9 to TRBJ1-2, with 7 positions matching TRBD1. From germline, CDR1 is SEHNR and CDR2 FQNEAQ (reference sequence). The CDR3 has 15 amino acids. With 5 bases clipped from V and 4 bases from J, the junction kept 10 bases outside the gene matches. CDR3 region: CASSPGTAVTYGYTF. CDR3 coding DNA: TGTGCCAGCAGCCCCGGGACAGCTGTAACCTATGGCTACACCTTC. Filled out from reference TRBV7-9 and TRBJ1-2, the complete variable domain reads DTGVSQNPRHKITKRGQNVTFRCDPISEHNRLYWYRQTLGQGPEFLTYFQNEAQLEKSRLLSDRFSAERPKGSFSTLEIQRTEQGDSAMYLCASSPGTAVTYGYTFGSGTRLTVV.

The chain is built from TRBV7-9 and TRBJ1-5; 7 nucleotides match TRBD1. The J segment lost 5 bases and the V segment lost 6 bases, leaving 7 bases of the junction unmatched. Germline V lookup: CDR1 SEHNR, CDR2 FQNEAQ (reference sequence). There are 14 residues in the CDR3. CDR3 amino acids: CASSLDRSDQPQHF. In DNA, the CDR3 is TGTGCCAGCAGTCTGGACAGGTCGGATCAGCCCCAGCATTTT.

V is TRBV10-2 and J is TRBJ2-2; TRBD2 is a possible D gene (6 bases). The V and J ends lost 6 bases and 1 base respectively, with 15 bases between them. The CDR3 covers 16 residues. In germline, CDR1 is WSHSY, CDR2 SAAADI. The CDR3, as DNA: TGCGCCAGCAGGGGGGGATGGGGCCTGAACACCGGGGAGCTGTTTTTT. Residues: CASRGGWGLNTGELFF.

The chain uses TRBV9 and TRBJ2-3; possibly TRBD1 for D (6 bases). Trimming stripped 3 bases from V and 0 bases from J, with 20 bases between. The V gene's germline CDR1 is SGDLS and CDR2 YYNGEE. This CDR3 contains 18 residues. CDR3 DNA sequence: TGTGCCAGCAGCGGCCTGGGCAGGGGTATGTTTAGCACAGATACGCAGTATTTT. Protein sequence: CASSGLGRGMFSTDTQYF.

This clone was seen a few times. The DNA for the CDR3 is TGTGCCAGTAGTATAAAAGGGGATATCGAGGGCTACACCTTC. Residues: CASSIKGDIEGYTF. The J gene is TRBJ1-2, the V gene TRBV19; possible D gene TRBD1, 5 bases. Deletions cut 2 bases from V and 8 bases from J, with 15 bases between. Germline CDR1 LNHDA, CDR2 SQIVND (reference sequence). This CDR3 spans 14 amino acids.

For the CDR3, the DNA is TGTGCCAGCAGTTACAGGGGGAGCTATGGCTACACCTTC. This gives the protein CASSYRGSYGYTF. This chain connects TRBV27 to TRBJ1-2; 8 positions agree with TRBD1. With 4 bases clipped from V and 4 bases from J, the junction kept 2 bases outside the gene matches. The V gene's germline CDR1 is MNHEY and CDR2 SMNVEV (reference sequence). This CDR3 comprises 13 residues.

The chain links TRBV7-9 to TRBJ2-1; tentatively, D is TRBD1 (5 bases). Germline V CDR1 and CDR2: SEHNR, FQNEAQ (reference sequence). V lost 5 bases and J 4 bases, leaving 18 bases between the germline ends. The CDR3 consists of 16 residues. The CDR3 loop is CASSPKTEIIYNEQFF. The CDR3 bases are TGTGCCAGCAGCCCAAAGACAGAGATAATTTACAATGAGCAGTTCTTC.

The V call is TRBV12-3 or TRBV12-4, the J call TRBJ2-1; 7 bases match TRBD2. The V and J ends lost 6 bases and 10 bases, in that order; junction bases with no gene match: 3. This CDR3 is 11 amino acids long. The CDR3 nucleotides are TGTGCCAGCAGCGGGGGGAGGGAGCAGTTCTTC. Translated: CASSGGREQFF.

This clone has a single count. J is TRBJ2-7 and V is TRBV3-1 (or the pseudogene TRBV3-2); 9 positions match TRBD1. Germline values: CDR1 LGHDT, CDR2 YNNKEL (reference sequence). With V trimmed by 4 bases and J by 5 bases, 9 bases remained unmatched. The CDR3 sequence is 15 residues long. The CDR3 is CASSLSRDRVHEQYF. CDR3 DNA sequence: TGTGCCAGCAGCCTTTCCCGGGACAGGGTTCACGAGCAGTACTTC.

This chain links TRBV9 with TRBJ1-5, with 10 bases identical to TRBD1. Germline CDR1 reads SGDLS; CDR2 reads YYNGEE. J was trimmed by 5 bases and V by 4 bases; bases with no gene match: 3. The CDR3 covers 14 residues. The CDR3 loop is CASSRDRGHQPQHF. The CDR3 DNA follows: TGTGCCAGCAGCCGGGACAGGGGCCATCAGCCCCAGCATTTT.

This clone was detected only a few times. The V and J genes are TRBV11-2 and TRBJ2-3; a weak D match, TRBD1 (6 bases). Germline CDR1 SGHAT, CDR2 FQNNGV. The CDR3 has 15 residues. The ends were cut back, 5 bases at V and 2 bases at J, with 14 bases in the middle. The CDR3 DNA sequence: TGTGCCAGCAGCCCCGGCAGACAGGCCACAGATACGCAGTATTTT. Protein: CASSPGRQATDTQYF.

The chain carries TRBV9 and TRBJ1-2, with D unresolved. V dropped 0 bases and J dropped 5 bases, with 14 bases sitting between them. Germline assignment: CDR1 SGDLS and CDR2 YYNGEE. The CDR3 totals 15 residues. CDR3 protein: CASSVGGDRAYGYTF. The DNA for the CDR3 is TGTGCCAGCAGCGTAGGGGGAGATAGGGCTTATGGCTACACCTTC.

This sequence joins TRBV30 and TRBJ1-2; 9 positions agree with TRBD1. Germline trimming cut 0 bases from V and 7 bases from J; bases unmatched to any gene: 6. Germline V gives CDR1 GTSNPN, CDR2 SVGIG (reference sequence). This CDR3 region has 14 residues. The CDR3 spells CAWSVRTGGTGYTF. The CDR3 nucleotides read TGTGCCTGGAGTGTAAGAACAGGGGGCACTGGCTACACCTTC.

CDR3: CASRYTGIDGYTF. CDR3 nucleotide sequence: TGTGCCAGCAGGTATACAGGGATCGATGGCTACACCTTC. This chain joins TRBV6-5 and TRBJ1-2; D is possibly TRBD1 (6 bases). Trimming removed 6 bases from V and 6 bases from J, with 14 bases in between. The CDR3 loop spans 13 amino acids. From germline, CDR1 is MNHEY and CDR2 SVGAGI.

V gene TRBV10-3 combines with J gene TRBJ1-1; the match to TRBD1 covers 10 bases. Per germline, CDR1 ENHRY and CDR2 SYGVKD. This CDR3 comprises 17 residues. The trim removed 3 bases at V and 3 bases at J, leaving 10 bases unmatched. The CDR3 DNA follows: TGTGCCATCAGTGAACCTTGGACAGGGGGTAGGGACACTGAAGCTTTCTTT. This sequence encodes CAISEPWTGGRDTEAFF.

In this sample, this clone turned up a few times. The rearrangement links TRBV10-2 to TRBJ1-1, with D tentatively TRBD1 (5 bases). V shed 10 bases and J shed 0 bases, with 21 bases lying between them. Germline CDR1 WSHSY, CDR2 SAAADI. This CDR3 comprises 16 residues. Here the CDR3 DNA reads TGCGCCACAAAGGGAGCGGGGTGGGGGTTGAACACTGAAGCTTTCTTT. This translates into CATKGAGWGLNTEAFF.

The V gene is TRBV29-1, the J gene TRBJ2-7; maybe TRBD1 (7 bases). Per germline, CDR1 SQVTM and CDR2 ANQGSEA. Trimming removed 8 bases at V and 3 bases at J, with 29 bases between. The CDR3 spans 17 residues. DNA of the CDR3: TGCAGCCCACGTGAGAGGAGGGGCAGGGGGTCCCTCTACGAGCAGTACTTC. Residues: CSPRERRGRGSLYEQYF.

CDR3 loop: CASSLDTYGYTF. The CDR3 DNA follows: TGTGCCAGCAGCTTGGACACCTATGGCTACACCTTC. This chain connects TRBV5-4 to TRBJ1-2; no clear D. Germline V gives CDR1 SGHNT, CDR2 YYREEE (reference sequence). CDR3 length: 12 amino acids. V was shortened by 0 bases and J by 4 bases, with 4 bases between the two germline ends.

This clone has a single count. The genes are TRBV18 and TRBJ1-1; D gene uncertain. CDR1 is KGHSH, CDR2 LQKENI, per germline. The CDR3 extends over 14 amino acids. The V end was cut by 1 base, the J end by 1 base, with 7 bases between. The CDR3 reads CASSPLSGNTEAFF. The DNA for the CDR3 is TGTGCCAGCTCACCACTGTCAGGGAACACTGAAGCTTTCTTT.

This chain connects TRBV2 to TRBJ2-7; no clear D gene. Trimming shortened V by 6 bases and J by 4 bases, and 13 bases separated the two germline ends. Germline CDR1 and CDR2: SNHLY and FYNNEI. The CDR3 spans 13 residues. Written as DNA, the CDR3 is TGTGCCAGCAGATTAAGACTCGCGTACGAGCAGTACTTC. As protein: CASRLRLAYEQYF.

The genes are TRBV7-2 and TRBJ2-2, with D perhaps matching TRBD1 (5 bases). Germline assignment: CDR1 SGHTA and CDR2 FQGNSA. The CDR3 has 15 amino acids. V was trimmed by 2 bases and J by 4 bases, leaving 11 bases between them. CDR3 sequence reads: CASSLRGMGTGELFF. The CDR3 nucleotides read TGTGCCAGCAGCTTAAGGGGAATGGGCACCGGGGAGCTGTTTTTT.

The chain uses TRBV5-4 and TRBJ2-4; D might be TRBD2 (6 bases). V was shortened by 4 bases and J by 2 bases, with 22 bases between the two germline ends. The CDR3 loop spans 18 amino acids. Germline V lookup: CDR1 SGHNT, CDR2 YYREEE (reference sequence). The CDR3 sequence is CASSPGTVPGGSKNIQYF. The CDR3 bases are TGTGCCAGCAGCCCGGGGACCGTCCCCGGAGGGTCCAAAAACATTCAGTACTTC.

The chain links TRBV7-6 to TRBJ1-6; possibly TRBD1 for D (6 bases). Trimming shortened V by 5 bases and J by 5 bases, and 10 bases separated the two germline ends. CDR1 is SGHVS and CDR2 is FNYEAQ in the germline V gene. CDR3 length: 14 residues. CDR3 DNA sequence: TGTGCCAGCAGCATACAGGGAAATAATTCACCCCTCCACTTT. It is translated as CASSIQGNNSPLHF.